This TCR beta chain derives from a study of blood T cell repertoires in COVID-19 (dated by TCRdb to the early 2020s). With respect to the entire study: Collaborator samples came from the United States, Italy and Spain and covered acute and convalescent phases of COVID-19. The prospective study material was composed of cDNA or gDNA derived from T cells, B-cell-depleted T cells, or PBMCs. The dataset comprised deeply sampled blood TCRbeta repertoires from subjects exposed to, actively infected with, or recovered from COVID-19. The repertoires were made available in a free public database intended to serve as a resource for research on the immune response to SARS-CoV-2. The samples were drawn from two sources: the first 160 participants of the ongoing ImmuneRACE study, and approximately 1,300 subjects contributed by 6 global collaborators. The sample metadata nearly always contained a de-identified subject ID, COVID-19 status, age in years and sex. Where available, HLA class I and class II types were obtained from metadata supplied by the sample provider rather than from assay-based typing. Points the paper makes about the study in general: How much clinical and demographic metadata was included differed by source and by participant, and the metadata was provided uncurated.

In the germline V gene, CDR1 corresponds to KGHDR and CDR2 to SFDVKD. V gives up 3 bases and J gives up 3 bases, and the segment between their germline ends measures 11 bases. Taken from cysteine to phenylalanine, the CDR3 has 15 residues. Left in the record is the CDR3 DNA by itself, 45 bases read in frame from the first base. TCRbeta CDR3 regions were amplified from genomic DNA using the immunoSEQ Assay, a bias-controlled multiplex PCR. The source study handled its data this way. The number of nucleated cells in each sample was estimated by amplification of reference gene primers within the assay. To quantify the absolute abundance of each unique TCRbeta CDR3 rearrangement, sequence reads were collapsed and filtered. For each sample, productive Simpson clonality was calculated as the square root of Simpson's diversity index over productive rearrangements. TCRdb re-hosts the immuneACCESS table, in-frame sequences only. Its copies lack some clones; in the studies checked, an unresolved V gene accounts for under half of them, and the cause for the rest is not known. Clone size and V and J calls were adopted from that table, with D and trimming inferred from the DNA. The sample contains about 210,000 clones, around 82% of them found a single time. The ten top clones hold around 2.5% of the sample.

The collaborating institutions used their own protocols to collect whole blood in K2EDTA tubes. For TCRbeta analysis, collaborators shipped samples as frozen whole blood, isolated PBMCs, or DNA extracted from either of those sample types. Points on this clone: Its recognized antigen is unknown. Base quality data are lacking; no much larger clone is found one base away.

This receptor chain uses TRBV24-1 and TRBJ2-4, with no confidently assigned D gene. The clonotype originates from a woman in her 40s with active or convalescent COVID-19. The sample taken for sequencing was peripheral blood. At the DNA level, the sequence is TGTGCCACCAGTGATCCGGCGGAAGACAAAAACATTCAGTACTTC. This sequence encodes CATSDPAEDKNIQYF.